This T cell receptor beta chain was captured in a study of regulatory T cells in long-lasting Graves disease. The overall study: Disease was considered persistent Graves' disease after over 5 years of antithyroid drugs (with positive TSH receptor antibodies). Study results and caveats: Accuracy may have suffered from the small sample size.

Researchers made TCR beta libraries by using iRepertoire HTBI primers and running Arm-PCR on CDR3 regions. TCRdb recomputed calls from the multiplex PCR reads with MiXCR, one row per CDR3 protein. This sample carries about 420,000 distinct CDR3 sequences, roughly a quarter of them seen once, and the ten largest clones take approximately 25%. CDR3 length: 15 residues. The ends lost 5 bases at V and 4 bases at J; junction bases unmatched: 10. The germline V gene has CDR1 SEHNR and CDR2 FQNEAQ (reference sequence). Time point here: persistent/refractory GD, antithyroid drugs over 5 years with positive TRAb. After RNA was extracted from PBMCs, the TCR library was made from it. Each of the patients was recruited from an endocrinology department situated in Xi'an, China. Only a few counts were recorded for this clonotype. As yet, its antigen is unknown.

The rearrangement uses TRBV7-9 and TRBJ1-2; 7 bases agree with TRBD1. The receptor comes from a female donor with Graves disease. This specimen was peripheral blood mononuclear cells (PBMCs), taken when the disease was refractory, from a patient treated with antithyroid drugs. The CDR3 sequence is CASSPSGQDTYGYTF. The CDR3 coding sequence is TGTGCCAGCAGCCCCTCAGGACAGGACACCTATGGCTACACCTTC.